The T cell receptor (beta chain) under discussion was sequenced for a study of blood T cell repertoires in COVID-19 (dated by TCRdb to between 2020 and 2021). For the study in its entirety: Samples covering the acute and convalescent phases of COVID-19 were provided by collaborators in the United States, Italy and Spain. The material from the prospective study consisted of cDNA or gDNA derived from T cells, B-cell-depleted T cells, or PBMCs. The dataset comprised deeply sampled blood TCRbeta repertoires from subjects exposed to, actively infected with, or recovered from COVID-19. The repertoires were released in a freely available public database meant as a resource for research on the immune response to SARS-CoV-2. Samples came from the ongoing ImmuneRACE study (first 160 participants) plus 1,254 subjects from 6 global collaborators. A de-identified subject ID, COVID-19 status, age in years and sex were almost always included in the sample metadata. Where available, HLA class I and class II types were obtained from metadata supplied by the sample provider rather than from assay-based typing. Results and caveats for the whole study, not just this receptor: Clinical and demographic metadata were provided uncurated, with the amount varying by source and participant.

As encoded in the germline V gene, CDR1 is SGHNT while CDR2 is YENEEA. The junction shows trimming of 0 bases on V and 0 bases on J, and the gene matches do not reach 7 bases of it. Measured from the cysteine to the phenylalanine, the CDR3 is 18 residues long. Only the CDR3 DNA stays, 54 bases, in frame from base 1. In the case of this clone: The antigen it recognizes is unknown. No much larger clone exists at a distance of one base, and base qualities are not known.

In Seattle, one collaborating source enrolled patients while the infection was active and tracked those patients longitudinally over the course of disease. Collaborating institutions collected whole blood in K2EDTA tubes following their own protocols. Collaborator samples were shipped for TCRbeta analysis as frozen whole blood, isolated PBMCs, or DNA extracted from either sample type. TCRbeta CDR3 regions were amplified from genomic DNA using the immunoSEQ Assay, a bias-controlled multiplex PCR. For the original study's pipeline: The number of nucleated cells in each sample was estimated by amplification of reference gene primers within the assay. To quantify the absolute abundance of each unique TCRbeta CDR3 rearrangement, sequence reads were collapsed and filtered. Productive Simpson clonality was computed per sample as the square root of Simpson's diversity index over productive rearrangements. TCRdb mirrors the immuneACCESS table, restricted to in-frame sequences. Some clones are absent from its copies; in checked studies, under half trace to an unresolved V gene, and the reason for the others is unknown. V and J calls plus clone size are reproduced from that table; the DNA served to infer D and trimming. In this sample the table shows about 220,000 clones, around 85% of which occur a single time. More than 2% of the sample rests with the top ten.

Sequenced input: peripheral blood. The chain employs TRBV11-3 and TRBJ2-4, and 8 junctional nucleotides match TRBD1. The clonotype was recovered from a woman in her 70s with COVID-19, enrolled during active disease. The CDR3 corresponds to CASSLDPRTGLAKNIQYF. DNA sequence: TGTGCCAGCAGCTTAGATCCCAGGACAGGGTTAGCCAAAAACATTCAGTACTTC. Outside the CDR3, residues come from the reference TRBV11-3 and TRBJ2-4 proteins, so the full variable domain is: EAGVVQSPRYKIIEKKQPVAFWCNPISGHNTLYWYLQNLGQGPELLIRYENEEAVDDSQLPKDRFSAERLKGVDSTLKIQPAELGDSAVYLCASSLDPRTGLAKNIQYFGAGTRLSVL.